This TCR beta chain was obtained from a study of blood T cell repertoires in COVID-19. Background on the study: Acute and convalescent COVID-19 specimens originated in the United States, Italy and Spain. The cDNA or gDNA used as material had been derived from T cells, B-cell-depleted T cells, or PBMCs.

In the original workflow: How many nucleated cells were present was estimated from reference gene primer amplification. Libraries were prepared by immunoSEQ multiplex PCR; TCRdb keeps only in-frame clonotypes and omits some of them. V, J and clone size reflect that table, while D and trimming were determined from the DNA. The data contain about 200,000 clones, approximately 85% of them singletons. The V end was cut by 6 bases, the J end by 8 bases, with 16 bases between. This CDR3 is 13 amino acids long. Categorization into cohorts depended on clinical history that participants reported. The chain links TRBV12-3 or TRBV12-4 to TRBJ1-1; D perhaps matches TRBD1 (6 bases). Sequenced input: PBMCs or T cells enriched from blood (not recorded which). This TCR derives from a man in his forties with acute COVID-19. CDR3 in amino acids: CASRARGFGEAFF. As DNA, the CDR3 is TGTGCCAGCAGGGCCAGGGGCTTTGGAGAAGCTTTCTTT.